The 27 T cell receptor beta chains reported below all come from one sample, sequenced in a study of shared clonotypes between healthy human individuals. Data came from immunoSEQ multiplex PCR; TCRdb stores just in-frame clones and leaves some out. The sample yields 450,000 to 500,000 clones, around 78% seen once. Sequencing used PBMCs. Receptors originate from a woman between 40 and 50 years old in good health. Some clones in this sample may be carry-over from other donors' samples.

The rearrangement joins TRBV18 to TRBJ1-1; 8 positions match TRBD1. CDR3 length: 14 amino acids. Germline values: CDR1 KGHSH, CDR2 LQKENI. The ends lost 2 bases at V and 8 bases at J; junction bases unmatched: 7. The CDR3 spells CASSPGGQGVEAFF. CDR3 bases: TGTGCCAGCTCACCAGGAGGACAGGGAGTAGAAGCTTTCTTT.

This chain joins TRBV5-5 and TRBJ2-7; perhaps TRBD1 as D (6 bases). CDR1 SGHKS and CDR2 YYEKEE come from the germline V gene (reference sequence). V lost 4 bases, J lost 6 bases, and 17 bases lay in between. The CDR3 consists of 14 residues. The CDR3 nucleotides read TGTGCCAGCAGCCCCCGGACAGATTCGGGCGAGCAGTACTTC. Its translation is CASSPRTDSGEQYF.

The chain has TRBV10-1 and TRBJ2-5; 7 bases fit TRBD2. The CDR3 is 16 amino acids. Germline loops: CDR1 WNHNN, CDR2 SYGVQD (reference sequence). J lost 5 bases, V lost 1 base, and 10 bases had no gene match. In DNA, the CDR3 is TGCGCCAGCAGTGAGTTTGGAGCGGGAAGGGAGGAGACCCAGTACTTC. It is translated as CASSEFGAGREETQYF.

The CDR3 loop reads CASSLAPGGATNEKLFF. The CDR3 coding sequence is TGTGCCAGCAGCTTGGCCCCAGGGGGAGCGACTAATGAAAAACTGTTTTTT. J is TRBJ1-4 and V is TRBV5-4, with 7 nucleotides matching TRBD1. The CDR3 length is 17 residues. V lost 0 bases and J lost 2; bases outside the gene matches: 7. From germline, CDR1 is SGHNT and CDR2 YYREEE (reference sequence). Variable domain in full (rest from reference TRBV5-4 and TRBJ1-4): ETGVTQSPTHLIKTRGQQVTLRCSSQSGHNTVSWYQQALGQGPQFIFQYYREEENGRGNFPPRFSGLQFPNYSSELNVNALELDDSALYLCASSLAPGGATNEKLFFGSGTQLSVL.

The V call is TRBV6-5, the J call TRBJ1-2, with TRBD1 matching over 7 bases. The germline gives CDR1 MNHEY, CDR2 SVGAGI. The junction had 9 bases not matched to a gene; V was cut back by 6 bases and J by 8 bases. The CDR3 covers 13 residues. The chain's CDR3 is CASSRQGTAGYTF. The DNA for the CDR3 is TGTGCCAGCAGCAGACAGGGTACCGCGGGCTACACCTTC.

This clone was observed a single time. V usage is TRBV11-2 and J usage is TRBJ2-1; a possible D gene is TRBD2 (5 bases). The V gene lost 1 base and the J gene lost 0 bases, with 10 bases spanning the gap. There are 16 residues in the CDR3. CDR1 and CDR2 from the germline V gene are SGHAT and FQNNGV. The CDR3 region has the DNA TGTGCCAGCAGCTTAGGCCTAGCACCCTCCTACAATGAGCAGTTCTTC. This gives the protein CASSLGLAPSYNEQFF.

The CDR3 here is CATSRDLGLAGVNSEQYF. The CDR3 DNA follows: TGTGCCACCAGCAGAGATCTGGGACTAGCGGGAGTTAACTCCGAGCAGTACTTC. The chain is built from TRBV15 and TRBJ2-7, with 14 bases identical to TRBD2. CDR1 is LNHNV, CDR2 YYDKDF, per germline (reference sequence). Trimming removed 0 bases from V and 6 bases from J; junction bases left unmatched: 10. This CDR3 comprises 18 residues.

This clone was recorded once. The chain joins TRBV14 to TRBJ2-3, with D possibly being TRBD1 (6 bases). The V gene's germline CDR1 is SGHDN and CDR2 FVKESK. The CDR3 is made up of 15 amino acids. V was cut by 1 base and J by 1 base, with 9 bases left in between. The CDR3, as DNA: TGTGCCAGCAGCCAAGCCTCAGGGGGCACAGATACGCAGTATTTT. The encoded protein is CASSQASGGTDTQYF.

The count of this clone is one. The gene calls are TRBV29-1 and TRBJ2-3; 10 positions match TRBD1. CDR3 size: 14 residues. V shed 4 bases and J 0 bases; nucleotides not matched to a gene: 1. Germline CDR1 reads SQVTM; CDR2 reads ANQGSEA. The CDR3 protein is CSVADRGSTDTQYF. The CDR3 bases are TGCAGCGTTGCGGACAGGGGGAGCACAGATACGCAGTATTTT.

This CDR3 reads CASSPDNQPQHF. CDR3 in DNA: TGTGCCAGCAGCCCCGACAATCAGCCCCAGCATTTT. The chain is built from TRBV7-2 and TRBJ1-5; D not certain. Trimming removed 5 bases at V and 3 bases at J, with 5 bases between. Germline CDR1 and CDR2: SGHTA and FQGNSA. CDR3 length: 12 amino acids. Full variable domain (rest looked up from reference TRBV7-2 and TRBJ1-5): GAGVSQSPSNKVTEKGKDVELRCDPISGHTALYWYRQSLGQGLEFLIYFQGNSAPDKSGLPSDRFSAERTGGSVSTLTIQRTQQEDSAVYLCASSPDNQPQHFGDGTRLSIL.

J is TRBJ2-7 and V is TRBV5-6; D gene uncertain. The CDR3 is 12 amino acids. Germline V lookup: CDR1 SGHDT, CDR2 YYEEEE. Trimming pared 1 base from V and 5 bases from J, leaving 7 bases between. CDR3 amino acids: CASSLKWDEQYF. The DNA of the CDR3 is TGTGCCAGCAGCTTGAAATGGGACGAGCAGTACTTC.

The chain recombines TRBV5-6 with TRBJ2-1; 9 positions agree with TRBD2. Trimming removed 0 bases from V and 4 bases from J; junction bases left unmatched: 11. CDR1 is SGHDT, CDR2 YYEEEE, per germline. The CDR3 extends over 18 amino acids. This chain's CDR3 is CASSLAPSGGRGYNEQFF. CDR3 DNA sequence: TGTGCCAGCAGCTTGGCTCCCTCGGGCGGGAGGGGTTACAATGAGCAGTTCTTC. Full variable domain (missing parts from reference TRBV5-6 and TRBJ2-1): DAGVTQSPTHLIKTRGQQVTLRCSPKSGHDTVSWYQQALGQGPQFIFQYYEEEERQRGNFPDRFSGHQFPNYSSELNVNALLLGDSALYLCASSLAPSGGRGYNEQFFGPGTRLTVL.

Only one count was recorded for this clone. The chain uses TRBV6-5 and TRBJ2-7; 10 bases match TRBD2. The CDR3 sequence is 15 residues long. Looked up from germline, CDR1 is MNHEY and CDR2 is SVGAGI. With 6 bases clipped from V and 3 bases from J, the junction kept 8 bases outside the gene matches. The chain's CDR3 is CASRTPSGRIYEQYF. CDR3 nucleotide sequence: TGTGCCAGCAGGACCCCTAGCGGGAGAATCTACGAGCAGTACTTC.

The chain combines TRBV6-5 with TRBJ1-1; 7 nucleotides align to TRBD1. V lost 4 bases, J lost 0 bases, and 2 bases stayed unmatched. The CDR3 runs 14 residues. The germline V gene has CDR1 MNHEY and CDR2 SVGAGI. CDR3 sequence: CASSFRGMNTEAFF. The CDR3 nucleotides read TGTGCCAGCAGTTTCAGGGGGATGAACACTGAAGCTTTCTTT.

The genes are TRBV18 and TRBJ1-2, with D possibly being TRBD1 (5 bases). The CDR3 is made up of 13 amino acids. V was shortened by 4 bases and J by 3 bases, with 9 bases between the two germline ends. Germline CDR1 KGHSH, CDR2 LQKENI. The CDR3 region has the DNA TGTGCCAGCTCACGGCAGGGCGACTATGGCTACACCTTC. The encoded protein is CASSRQGDYGYTF.

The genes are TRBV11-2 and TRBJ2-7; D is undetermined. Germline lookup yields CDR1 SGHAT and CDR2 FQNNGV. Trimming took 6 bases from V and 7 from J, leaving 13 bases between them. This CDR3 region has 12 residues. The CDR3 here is CASSQPWGEQYF. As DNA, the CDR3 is TGTGCCAGCAGTCAGCCCTGGGGAGAGCAGTACTTC.

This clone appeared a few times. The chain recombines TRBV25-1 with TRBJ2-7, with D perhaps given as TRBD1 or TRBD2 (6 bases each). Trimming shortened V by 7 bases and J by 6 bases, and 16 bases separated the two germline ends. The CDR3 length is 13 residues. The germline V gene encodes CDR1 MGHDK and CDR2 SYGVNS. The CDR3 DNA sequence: TGTGCCAGCAAGTGGGGGGCGACGGGCGAGCAGTACTTC. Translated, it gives CASKWGATGEQYF.

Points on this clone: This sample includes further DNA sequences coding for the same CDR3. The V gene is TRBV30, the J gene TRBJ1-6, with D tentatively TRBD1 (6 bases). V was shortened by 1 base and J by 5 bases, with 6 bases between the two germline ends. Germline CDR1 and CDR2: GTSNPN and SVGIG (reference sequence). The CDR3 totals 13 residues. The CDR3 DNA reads TGTGCCTGGAGTGCAGGGGATAATTCACCCCTCCACTTT. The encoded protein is CAWSAGDNSPLHF.

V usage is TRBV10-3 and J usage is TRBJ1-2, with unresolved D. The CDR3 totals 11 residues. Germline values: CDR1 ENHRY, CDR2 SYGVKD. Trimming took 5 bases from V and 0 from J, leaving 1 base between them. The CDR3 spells CAISSNYGYTF. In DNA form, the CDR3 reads TGTGCCATCAGTTCTAACTATGGCTACACCTTC.

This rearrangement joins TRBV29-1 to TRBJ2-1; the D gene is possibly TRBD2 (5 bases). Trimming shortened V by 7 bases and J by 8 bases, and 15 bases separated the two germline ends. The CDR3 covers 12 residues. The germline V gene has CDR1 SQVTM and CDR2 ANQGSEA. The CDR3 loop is CSAETLVYEQFF. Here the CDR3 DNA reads TGCAGCGCCGAGACACTAGTCTATGAGCAGTTCTTC.

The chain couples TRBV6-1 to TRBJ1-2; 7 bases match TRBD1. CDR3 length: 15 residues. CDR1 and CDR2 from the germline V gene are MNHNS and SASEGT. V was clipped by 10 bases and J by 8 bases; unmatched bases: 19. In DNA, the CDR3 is TGTGCCACCAAGGTCGAAGGCTTAGGGGGCGGCGGCTACACCTTC. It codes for CATKVEGLGGGGYTF.

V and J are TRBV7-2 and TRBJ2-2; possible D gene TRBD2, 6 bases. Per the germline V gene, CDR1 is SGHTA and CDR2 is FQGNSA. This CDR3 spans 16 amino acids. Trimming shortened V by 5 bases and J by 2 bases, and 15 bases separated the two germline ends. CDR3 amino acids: CASSPHGGSNTGELFF. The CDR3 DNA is TGTGCCAGCAGCCCCCATGGGGGGAGTAACACCGGGGAGCTGTTTTTT.

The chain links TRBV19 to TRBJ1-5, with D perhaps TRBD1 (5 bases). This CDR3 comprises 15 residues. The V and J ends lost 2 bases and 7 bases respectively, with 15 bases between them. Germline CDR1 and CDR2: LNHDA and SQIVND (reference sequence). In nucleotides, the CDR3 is TGTGCCAGTAGTATACTTCAGGGAAGAGGGCAGCCCCAGCATTTT. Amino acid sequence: CASSILQGRGQPQHF.

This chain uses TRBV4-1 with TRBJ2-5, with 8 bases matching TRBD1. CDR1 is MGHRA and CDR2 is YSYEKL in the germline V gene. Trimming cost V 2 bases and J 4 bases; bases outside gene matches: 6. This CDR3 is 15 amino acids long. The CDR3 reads CASSQTTGAGETQYF. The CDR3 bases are TGCGCCAGCAGCCAAACGACAGGGGCGGGAGAGACCCAGTACTTC.

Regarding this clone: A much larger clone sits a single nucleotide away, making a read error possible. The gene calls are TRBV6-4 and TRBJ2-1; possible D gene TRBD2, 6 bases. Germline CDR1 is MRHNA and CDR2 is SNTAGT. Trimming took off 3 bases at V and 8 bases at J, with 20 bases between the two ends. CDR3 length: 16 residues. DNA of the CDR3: TGTGCCAGCAGTGAAAGGTCGGGAGCCGGGGGATATGAGCAGTTCTTC. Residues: CASSERSGAGGYEQFF.

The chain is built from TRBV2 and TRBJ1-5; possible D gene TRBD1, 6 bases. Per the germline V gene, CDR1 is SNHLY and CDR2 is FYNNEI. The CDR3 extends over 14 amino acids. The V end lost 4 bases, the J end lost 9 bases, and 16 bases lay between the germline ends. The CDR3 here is CASSGSRGAGPQHF. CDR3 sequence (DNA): TGTGCCAGCAGTGGGTCCAGGGGAGCGGGGCCCCAGCATTTT.

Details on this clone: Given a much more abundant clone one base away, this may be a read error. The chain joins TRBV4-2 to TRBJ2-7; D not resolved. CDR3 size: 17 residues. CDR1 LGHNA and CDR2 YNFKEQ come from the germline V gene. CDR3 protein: CASSPIGVRTVSHEQYF. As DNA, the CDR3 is TGTGCCAGCAGCCCAATTGGTGTGCGTACAGTCTCCCACGAGCAGTACTTC.